The next 32 T cell receptor beta chains were all read from a single sample in a study of CD8+CD57+ T cells in acquired aplastic anemia. An expansion of CD8+CD57+ cells by flow cytometry had been shown in patients chosen for sequencing. Investigators profiled TCR beta VDJ and CDR3 from genomic DNA template. MiXCR, run by TCRdb on the reads, gives a single entry per CDR3 protein. The sample records roughly 160,000 distinct CDR3 sequences, around 48% being singletons. Sequenced: sorted CD4+, CD8+, or CD8+CD57+ T cells (not recorded which) from PBMCs. These receptors were obtained from a human donor with aplastic anemia.

The J gene is TRBJ2-5, the V gene TRBV29-1, with D perhaps being TRBD1 or TRBD2 (5 bases each). Trimming pared 7 bases from V and 2 bases from J, leaving 14 bases between. Germline assignment: CDR1 SQVTM and CDR2 ANQGSEA. CDR3 length equals 13 residues. The CDR3 DNA follows: TGCAGCGCGGGGACGGCGAGACAAGAGACCCAGTACTTC. Translation: CSAGTARQETQYF.

Only a few counts were recorded for this clonotype. The rearrangement uses TRBV13 and TRBJ2-1, with TRBD2 identical over 13 bases. Trimming took 7 bases from V and 10 from J; bases not matched to a gene: 10. Germline-derived CDR1 and CDR2 are PRHDT and FYEKMQ (reference sequence). CDR3 size: 15 residues. The chain's CDR3 is CASNPRLAGGREQFF. The DNA for the CDR3 is TGTGCCAGCAACCCGAGACTAGCGGGAGGACGCGAGCAGTTCTTC.

This clonotype was counted many times. The genes are TRBV5-5 and TRBJ2-1, with a weak D call TRBD2 (5 bases). This CDR3 has 14 amino acids. Germline CDR1 reads SGHKS; CDR2 reads YYEKEE (reference sequence). Deletions cut 5 bases from V and 0 bases from J, with 9 bases between. This chain's CDR3 is CASRGGSSYNEQFF. The CDR3 DNA reads TGTGCCAGCAGGGGTGGGAGCTCCTACAATGAGCAGTTCTTC.

The rearrangement links TRBV6-1 to TRBJ1-3, with D unresolved. CDR1 and CDR2 from the germline V gene are MNHNS and SASEGT. The CDR3 is 14 amino acids. Trimming removed 8 bases from V and 0 bases from J, with 11 bases in between. CDR3 nucleotides: TGTGCCAGCCGGCCCGATGGCTCTGGAAACACCATATATTTT. Translating it yields CASRPDGSGNTIYF.

The rearrangement joins TRBV20-1 to TRBJ1-2, with 9 bases aligning to TRBD1. This CDR3 comprises 13 residues. With 5 bases clipped from V and 4 bases from J, the junction kept 5 bases outside the gene matches. Germline V CDR1 and CDR2: DFQATT, SNEGSKA (reference sequence). The CDR3: CSAGDRASYGYTF. The CDR3 coding sequence is TGCAGTGCTGGGGACAGGGCGAGCTATGGCTACACCTTC.

This clonotype was observed a few times. The DNA for the CDR3 is TGTGCCAGCAAAGGGGGCGCCTTGAATTCACCCCTCCACTTT. It codes for CASKGGALNSPLHF. V and J are TRBV2 and TRBJ1-6, with TRBD1 matching 7 bases. V lost 7 bases to trimming and J lost 7 bases; unmatched junction nucleotides: 7. Per germline, CDR1 SNHLY and CDR2 FYNNEI. The CDR3 totals 14 residues.

V and J are TRBV15 and TRBJ1-2; D remains ambiguous. In germline, CDR1 is LNHNV, CDR2 YYDKDF (reference sequence). The V end lost 4 bases, the J end lost 8 bases, and 14 bases lay between the germline ends. This CDR3 comprises 13 residues. The CDR3 spells CATSNPGSGGYTF. The CDR3 region has the DNA TGTGCCACCAGCAATCCCGGGAGCGGAGGCTACACCTTC.

This sequence joins TRBV6-1 and TRBJ2-7; 7 bases map to TRBD1. The CDR3 contains 17 residues. Germline values: CDR1 MNHNS, CDR2 SASEGT. J was trimmed by 2 bases and V by 2 bases; bases with no gene match: 12. The CDR3 region is CASSEMRAQGMAYEQYF. The CDR3 bases are TGTGCCAGCAGTGAAATGAGGGCACAGGGGATGGCCTACGAGCAGTACTTC.

The CDR3 bases are TGCAGTGCTATCACTCTGGAGGGCACCTACGAGCAGTACTTC. It encodes CSAITLEGTYEQYF. The V gene is TRBV20-1, the J gene TRBJ2-7; possible D gene TRBD2, 6 bases. Germline lookup yields CDR1 DFQATT and CDR2 SNEGSKA (reference sequence). V was shortened by 4 bases and J by 2 bases, with 15 bases between the two germline ends. The CDR3 totals 14 residues.

This clonotype has a count of ten or more. The chain has TRBV7-8 and TRBJ1-6, with no clear D. Looked up from germline, CDR1 is SGHVS and CDR2 is FQNEAQ. V lost 2 bases to trimming and J lost 0 bases, with 11 bases between them. The CDR3 is 17 amino acids. The chain's CDR3 is CASSLLSESSYNSPLHF. DNA for the CDR3: TGTGCCAGCAGCTTACTGTCAGAGAGCTCCTATAATTCACCCCTCCACTTT.

This clonotype was seen repeatedly, ten times or more. V gene TRBV12-3 or TRBV12-4 combines with J gene TRBJ2-7; 9 nucleotides align to TRBD2. The V and J ends lost 4 bases and 2 bases, in that order; junction bases with no gene match: 6. The CDR3 totals 15 residues. CDR3 amino acids: CASSSLAGVTYEQYF. DNA for the CDR3: TGTGCCAGCAGTTCACTAGCGGGTGTTACCTACGAGCAGTACTTC.

On this clonotype itself: The conserved phenylalanine or tryptophan normally closing the CDR3 is absent here, so this likely arose from a read error. The chain links TRBV11-2 to TRBJ2-3, with D possibly being TRBD1 or TRBD2 (5 bases each). Germline CDR1 reads SGHAT; CDR2 reads FQNNGV. There are 15 residues in the CDR3. The V gene lost 5 bases and the J gene lost 8 bases, with 20 bases spanning the gap. This CDR3 is CASSTRSRDLGTQYS. The CDR3 bases are TGTGCCAGCAGCACCAGATCCAGGGACCTGGGTACGCAGTATTCT.

The chain employs TRBV7-8 and TRBJ2-5; D remains ambiguous. Trimming took off 5 bases at V and 2 bases at J, with 3 bases between the two ends. CDR1 is SGHVS and CDR2 is FQNEAQ in the germline V gene. The CDR3 loop spans 11 amino acids. The CDR3 spells CASSKQETQYF. In DNA form, the CDR3 reads TGTGCCAGCAGCAAACAAGAGACCCAGTACTTC.

The chain joins TRBV29-1 to TRBJ2-7; 11 bases are shared with TRBD2. The CDR3 spans 15 residues. CDR1 and CDR2 from the germline V gene are SQVTM and ANQGSEA. After removal of 6 bases from V and 5 bases from J, the junction contained 12 bases not matched to a gene. In DNA, the CDR3 is TGCAGCGTCAGACAGACACTAGCGGGAGAACACGAGCAGTACTTC. Its translation: CSVRQTLAGEHEQYF.

Comments on this clonotype: This may stem from a read error, because a much larger clone lies one nucleotide away. J is TRBJ1-2 and V is TRBV10-3; maybe TRBD1 (6 bases). In germline, CDR1 is ENHRY, CDR2 SYGVKD. V dropped 10 bases and J dropped 4 bases, with 25 bases sitting between them. This CDR3 region has 16 residues. In DNA, the CDR3 is TGTGCCAGCAGGCGGGGACATACTCCCCTCGTCTATGGCTACACCTTC. Residues: CASRRGHTPLVYGYTF.

This sequence joins TRBV19 and TRBJ2-7; D call uncertain. V was shortened by 5 bases and J by 4 bases, with 3 bases between the two germline ends. The CDR3 consists of 10 residues. The germline gives CDR1 LNHDA, CDR2 SQIVND (reference sequence). The CDR3 DNA follows: TGTGCCAGTAGTGATTACGAGCAGTACGTC. Residues: CASSDYEQYV.

This clonotype showed up many times. CDR3 loop: CASSLVTGGNQPQHF. DNA for the CDR3: TGTGCCAGCAGCTTAGTGACAGGTGGGAATCAGCCCCAGCATTTT. The rearrangement joins TRBV7-6 to TRBJ1-5; D is perhaps TRBD1 (6 bases). V lost 1 base and J lost 4, with 11 bases in between. The CDR3 contains 15 residues. Germline loops: CDR1 SGHVS, CDR2 FNYEAQ.

The chain links TRBV3-1 to TRBJ2-3; 7 bases are a match to TRBD2. J gave up 6 bases and V 4 bases, and 7 bases lay outside the gene matches. The CDR3 contains 14 residues. Germline V gives CDR1 LGHDT, CDR2 YNNKEL (reference sequence). The CDR3 loop reads CASSLRTSWDTQYF. CDR3 nucleotide sequence: TGTGCCAGCAGCCTTAGGACTAGTTGGGATACGCAGTATTTT.

The CDR3 DNA sequence: TGTGCCAGCAGCTTGGAAGGGGGGCTAGCGGAGACCCAGTACTTC. This sequence encodes CASSLEGGLAETQYF. The chain links TRBV5-6 to TRBJ2-5; D may be TRBD1 or TRBD2 (6 bases each). The CDR3 contains 15 residues. V was clipped by 0 bases and J by 5 bases, with 14 bases between them. CDR1 and CDR2 (germline): SGHDT, YYEEEE.

The table lists this clonotype with many counts. V is TRBV6-1 and J is TRBJ2-5, with 8 nucleotides matching TRBD1. With V trimmed by 5 bases and J by 5 bases, 7 bases remained unmatched. The CDR3 contains 14 residues. Germline lookup yields CDR1 MNHNS and CDR2 SASEGT. The chain's CDR3 is CASSTGQAGETQYF. In nucleotides, the CDR3 is TGTGCCAGCAGTACGGGACAGGCTGGGGAGACCCAGTACTTC.

This clonotype was detected a few times. This chain's CDR3 is CASRDRRETQYF. The CDR3 DNA reads as TGTGCCAGCAGGGACAGGCGAGAGACCCAGTACTTC. V is TRBV7-2 and J is TRBJ2-5; 7 bases agree with TRBD1. V lost 6 bases, J lost 4 bases, and 2 bases stayed unmatched. Per germline, CDR1 SGHTA and CDR2 FQGNSA. This CDR3 comprises 12 residues. Complete variable domain (other parts from reference TRBV7-2 and TRBJ2-5): GAGVSQSPSNKVTEKGKDVELRCDPISGHTALYWYRQSLGQGLEFLIYFQGNSAPDKSGLPSDRFSAERTGGSVSTLTIQRTQQEDSAVYLCASRDRRETQYFGPGTRLLVL.

This clonotype was detected many times. The V and J genes are TRBV5-4 and TRBJ1-1; 7 nucleotides line up with TRBD1. The trim removed 4 bases at V and 4 bases at J, leaving 4 bases unmatched. Germline CDR1 reads SGHNT; CDR2 reads YYREEE (reference sequence). CDR3 length: 13 residues. CDR3 nucleotides: TGTGCCAGCAGCGAGGGACAGCGCACTGAAGCTTTCTTT. It codes for CASSEGQRTEAFF.

The chain employs TRBV2 and TRBJ2-7; TRBD1 matches 9 bases. Germline-derived CDR1 and CDR2 are SNHLY and FYNNEI. The trim removed 10 bases at V and 5 bases at J, leaving 12 bases unmatched. The CDR3 consists of 14 residues. This CDR3 is CATSTTDRGDEQYF. CDR3 in DNA: TGTGCCACCAGCACCACGGACAGGGGAGACGAGCAGTACTTC.

In its sample, this clonotype was seen many times. The CDR3 DNA sequence: TGTGCCAGCAGAGCAACAGGAGCGGAAGACTATGGCTACACCTTC. This codes for CASRATGAEDYGYTF. This chain uses TRBV25-1 with TRBJ1-2; D may be TRBD1 (5 bases). The CDR3 is 15 amino acids. V dropped 6 bases and J dropped 3 bases, with 17 bases sitting between them. Germline V gene lookup returns CDR1 MGHDK and CDR2 SYGVNS.

The sample holds many counts of this clonotype. This chain links TRBV5-1 with TRBJ1-1; D gene ambiguous. CDR1 and CDR2 from the germline V gene are SGHRS and YFSETQ. The CDR3 runs 15 residues. V lost 0 bases and J 0 bases, leaving 9 bases between the germline ends. The CDR3 bases are TGCGCCAGCAGCTTGGTCCCGGGCTTGAACACTGAAGCTTTCTTT. It specifies CASSLVPGLNTEAFF.

The chain uses TRBV29-1 and TRBJ2-2; no clear D. V lost 5 bases and J 3 bases, leaving 13 bases between the germline ends. CDR3 size: 14 residues. Germline CDR1 SQVTM, CDR2 ANQGSEA. DNA of the CDR3: TGCAGCGTTCGAGTAGGGCTGCACACCGGGGAGCTGTTTTTT. Amino acid sequence: CSVRVGLHTGELFF.

This clonotype was detected only once. The genes are TRBV19 and TRBJ1-3, with 11 nucleotides matching TRBD1. V dropped 11 bases and J dropped 6; count of bases not matched to a gene: 9. CDR1 is LNHDA and CDR2 is SQIVND in the germline V gene (reference sequence). The CDR3 extends over 14 amino acids. The CDR3 sequence is CAAGQGAVVNTIYF. The CDR3 region has the DNA TGTGCCGCAGGACAGGGGGCGGTGGTAAACACCATATATTTT.

In its sample, this clonotype was seen many times. At one end the junction does not follow the germline gene, possibly because of a read error. The chain links TRBV25-1 to TRBJ2-1; 7 bases line up with TRBD2. CDR3 length: 16 residues. Looked up from germline, CDR1 is MGHDK and CDR2 is SYGVNS. The CDR3 loop reads CASSEWEGAGYNEQFF. The DNA for the CDR3 is TGTGCCAGCAGCGAATGGGAGGGAGCTGGATACAATGAGCAGTTCTTC.

The chain carries TRBV20-1 and TRBJ2-5, with 11 nucleotides matching TRBD2. Trimming removed 6 bases from V and 3 bases from J; junction bases left unmatched: 6. The germline V gene has CDR1 DFQATT and CDR2 SNEGSKA (reference sequence). CDR3 length: 14 residues. CDR3 protein: CSANRLAGKETQYF. CDR3 DNA: TGCAGTGCAAACAGACTAGCGGGAAAAGAGACCCAGTACTTC.

This clonotype was seen many times. The genes are TRBV7-3 and TRBJ2-3, with 9 bases lining up with TRBD2. There are 16 residues in the CDR3. Losses at the gene ends were 3 bases for V and 2 bases for J; bases not matched to a gene: 6. Germline-derived CDR1 and CDR2 are SGHTA and FQGTGA. The CDR3 sequence is CASSLNGGRVTDTQYF. CDR3 nucleotide sequence: TGTGCCAGCAGCTTGAATGGCGGGAGGGTCACAGATACGCAGTATTTT.

This clonotype was counted only a few times. The rearrangement uses TRBV29-1 and TRBJ1-1; TRBD1 aligns across 8 bases. CDR3 size: 12 residues. Unmatched junction bases numbered 0, after V lost 1 base and J lost 5 bases. The V gene's germline CDR1 is SQVTM and CDR2 ANQGSEA. CDR3 residues: CSVEGTGTEAFF. CDR3 nucleotides: TGCAGCGTTGAAGGGACAGGGACTGAAGCTTTCTTT.

This clonotype was seen only once. A read error may be the cause here, since a much bigger clone is one base away. The CDR3 loop is CASSDLRELSF. The CDR3 coding sequence is TGTGCCAGCTCTGACTTACGGGAGCTGTCTTTT. V and J are TRBV6-2 or TRBV6-3 and TRBJ2-2; TRBD2 might be the D (6 bases). This CDR3 spans 11 amino acids. In germline, CDR1 is MNHEY, CDR2 SVGEGT.